The clone carrying this TCR beta chain was counted ten times or more. This specimen comes from a study of T cells in Graves' hyperthyroidism and ophthalmopathy. Amplification yielded TCR beta CDR3 regions, with RNA transcripts as the source. A set of HTBI primers served as the primers for a first-round RT-PCR of the TCR CDR3. TCRdb recomputed calls from the multiplex PCR reads with MiXCR, one row per CDR3 protein. The data contain approximately 600,000 distinct CDR3 sequences, approximately 14% of them seen just once; the ten biggest clones take up over 6%. This CDR3 has 14 residues. The germline V and J ends were trimmed by 6 bases and 6 bases, with 15 bases remaining between them.

The source material was blood. The V gene is TRBV12-3 or TRBV12-4, the J gene TRBJ1-5; D possibly corresponds to TRBD1 (6 bases). The receptor was isolated from a woman aged 18-29 years with Graves' ophthalmopathy. The CDR3 DNA reads as TGTGCCAGCAGCCAAACAGGGTCGGGTCAGCCCCAGCATTTT. It encodes CASSQTGSGQPQHF.